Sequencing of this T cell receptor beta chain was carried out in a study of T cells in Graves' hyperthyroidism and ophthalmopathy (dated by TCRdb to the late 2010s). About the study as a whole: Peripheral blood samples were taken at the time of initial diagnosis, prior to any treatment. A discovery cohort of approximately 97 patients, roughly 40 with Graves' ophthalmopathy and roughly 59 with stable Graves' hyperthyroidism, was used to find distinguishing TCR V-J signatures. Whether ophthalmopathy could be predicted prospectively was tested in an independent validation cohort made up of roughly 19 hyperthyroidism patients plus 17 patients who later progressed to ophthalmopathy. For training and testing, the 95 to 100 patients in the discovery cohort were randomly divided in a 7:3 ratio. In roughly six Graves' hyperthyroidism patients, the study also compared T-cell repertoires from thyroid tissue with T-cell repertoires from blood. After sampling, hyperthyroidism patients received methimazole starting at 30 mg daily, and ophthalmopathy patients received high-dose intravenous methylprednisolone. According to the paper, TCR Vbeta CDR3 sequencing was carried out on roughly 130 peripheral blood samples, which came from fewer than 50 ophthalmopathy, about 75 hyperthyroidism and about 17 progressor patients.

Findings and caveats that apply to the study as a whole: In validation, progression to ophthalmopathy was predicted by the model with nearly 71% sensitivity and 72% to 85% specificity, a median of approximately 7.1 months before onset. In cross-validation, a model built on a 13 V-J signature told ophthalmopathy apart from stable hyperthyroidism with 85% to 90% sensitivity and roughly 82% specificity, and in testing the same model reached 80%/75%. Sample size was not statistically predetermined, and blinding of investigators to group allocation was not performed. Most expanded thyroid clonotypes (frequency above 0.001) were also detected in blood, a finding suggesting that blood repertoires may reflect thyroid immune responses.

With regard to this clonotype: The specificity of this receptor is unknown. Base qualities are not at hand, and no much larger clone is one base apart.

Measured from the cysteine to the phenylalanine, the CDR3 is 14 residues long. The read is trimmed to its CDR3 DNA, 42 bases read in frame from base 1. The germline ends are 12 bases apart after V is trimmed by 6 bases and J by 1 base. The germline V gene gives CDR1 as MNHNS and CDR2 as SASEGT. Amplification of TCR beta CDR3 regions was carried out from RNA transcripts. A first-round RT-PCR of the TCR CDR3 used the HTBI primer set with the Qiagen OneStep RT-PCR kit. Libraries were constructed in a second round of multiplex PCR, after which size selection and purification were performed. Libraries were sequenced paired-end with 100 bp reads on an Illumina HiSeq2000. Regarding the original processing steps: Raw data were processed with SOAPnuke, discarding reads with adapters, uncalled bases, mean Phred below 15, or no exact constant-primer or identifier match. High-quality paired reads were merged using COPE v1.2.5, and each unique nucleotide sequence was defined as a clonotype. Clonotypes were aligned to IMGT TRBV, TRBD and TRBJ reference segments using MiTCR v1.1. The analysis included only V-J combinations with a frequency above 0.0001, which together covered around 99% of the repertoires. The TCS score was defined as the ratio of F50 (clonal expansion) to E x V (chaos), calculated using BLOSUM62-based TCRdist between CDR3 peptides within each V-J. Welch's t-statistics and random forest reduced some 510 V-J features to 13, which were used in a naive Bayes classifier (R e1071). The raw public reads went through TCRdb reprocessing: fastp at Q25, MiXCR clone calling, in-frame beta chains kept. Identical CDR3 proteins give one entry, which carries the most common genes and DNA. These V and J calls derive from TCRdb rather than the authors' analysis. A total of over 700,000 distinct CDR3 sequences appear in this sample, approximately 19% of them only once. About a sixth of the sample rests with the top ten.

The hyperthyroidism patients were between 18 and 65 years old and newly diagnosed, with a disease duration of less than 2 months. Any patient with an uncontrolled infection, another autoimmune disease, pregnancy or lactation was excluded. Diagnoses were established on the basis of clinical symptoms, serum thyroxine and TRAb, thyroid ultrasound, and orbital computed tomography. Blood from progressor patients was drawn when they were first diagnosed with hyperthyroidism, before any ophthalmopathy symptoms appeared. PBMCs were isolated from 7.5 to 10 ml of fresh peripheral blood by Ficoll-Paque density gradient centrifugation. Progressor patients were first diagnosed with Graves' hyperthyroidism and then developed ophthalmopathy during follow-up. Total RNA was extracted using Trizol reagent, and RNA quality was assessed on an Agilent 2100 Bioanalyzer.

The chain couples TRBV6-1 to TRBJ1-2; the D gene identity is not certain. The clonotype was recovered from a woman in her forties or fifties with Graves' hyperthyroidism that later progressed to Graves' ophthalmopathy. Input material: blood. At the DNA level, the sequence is TGTGCCAGCAGCCGCGGACTGAATAACTATGGCTACACCTTC. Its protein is CASSRGLNNYGYTF.